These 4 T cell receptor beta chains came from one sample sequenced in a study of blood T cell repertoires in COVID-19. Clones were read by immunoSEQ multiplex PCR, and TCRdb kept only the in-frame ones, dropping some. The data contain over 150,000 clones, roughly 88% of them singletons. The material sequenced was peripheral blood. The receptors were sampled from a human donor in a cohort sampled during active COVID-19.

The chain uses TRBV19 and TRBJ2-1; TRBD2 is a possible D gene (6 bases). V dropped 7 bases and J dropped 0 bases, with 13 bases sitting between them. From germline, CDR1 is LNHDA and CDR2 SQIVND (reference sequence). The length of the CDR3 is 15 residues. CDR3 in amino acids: CASNPSDSSYNEQFF. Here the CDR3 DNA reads TGTGCCAGTAACCCTAGCGATAGCTCCTACAATGAGCAGTTCTTC.

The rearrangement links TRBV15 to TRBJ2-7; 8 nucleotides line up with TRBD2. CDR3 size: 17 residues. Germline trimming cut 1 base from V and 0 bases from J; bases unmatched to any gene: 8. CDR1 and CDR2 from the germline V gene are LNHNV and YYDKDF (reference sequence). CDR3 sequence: CATSRGRGGGSSYEQYF. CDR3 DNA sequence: TGTGCCACCAGCAGAGGTCGGGGGGGCGGGAGCTCCTACGAGCAGTACTTC.

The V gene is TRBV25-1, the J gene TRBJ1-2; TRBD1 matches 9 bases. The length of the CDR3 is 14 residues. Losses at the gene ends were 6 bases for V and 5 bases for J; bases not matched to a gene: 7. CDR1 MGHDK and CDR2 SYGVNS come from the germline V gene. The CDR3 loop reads CASRDTGGAYGYTF. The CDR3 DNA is TGTGCCAGCAGGGATACAGGGGGCGCGTATGGCTACACCTTC.

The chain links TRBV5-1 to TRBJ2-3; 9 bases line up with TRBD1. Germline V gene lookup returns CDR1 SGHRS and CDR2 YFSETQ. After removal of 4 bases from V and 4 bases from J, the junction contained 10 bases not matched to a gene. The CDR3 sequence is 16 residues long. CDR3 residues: CASSPMADRGADTQYF. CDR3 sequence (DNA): TGCGCCAGCAGCCCCATGGCTGACAGGGGGGCAGATACGCAGTATTTT.